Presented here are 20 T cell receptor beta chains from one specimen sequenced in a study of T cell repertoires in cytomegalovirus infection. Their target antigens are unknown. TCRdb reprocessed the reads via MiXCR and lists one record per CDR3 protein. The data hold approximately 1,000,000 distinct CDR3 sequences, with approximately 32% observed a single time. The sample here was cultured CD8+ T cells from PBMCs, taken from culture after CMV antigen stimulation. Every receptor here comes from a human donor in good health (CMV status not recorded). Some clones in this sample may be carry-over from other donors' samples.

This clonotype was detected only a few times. CDR3 DNA: TGTGCCACCAGCCCAACGGACAGTAACTACGAGCAGTACTTC. Its translation is CATSPTDSNYEQYF. The chain has TRBV15 and TRBJ2-7, with D possibly TRBD1 on 6 matching bases. The CDR3 has 14 amino acids. Germline CDR1 and CDR2: LNHNV and YYDKDF (reference sequence). V shed 5 bases and J shed 3 bases, with 14 bases lying between them.

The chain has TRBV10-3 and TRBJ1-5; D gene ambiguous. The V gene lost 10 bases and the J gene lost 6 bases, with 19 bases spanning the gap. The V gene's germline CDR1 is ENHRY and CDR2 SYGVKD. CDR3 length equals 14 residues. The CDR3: CATLEGDLTQPQHF. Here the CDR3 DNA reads TGTGCCACCCTTGAGGGCGATCTTACTCAGCCCCAGCATTTT.

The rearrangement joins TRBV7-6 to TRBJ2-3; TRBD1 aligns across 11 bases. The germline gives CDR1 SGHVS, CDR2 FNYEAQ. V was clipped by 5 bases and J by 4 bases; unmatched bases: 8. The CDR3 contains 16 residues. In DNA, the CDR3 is TGTGCCAGCAGCCCATGGACAGGGGGCGCGGCAGATACGCAGTATTTT. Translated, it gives CASSPWTGGAADTQYF.

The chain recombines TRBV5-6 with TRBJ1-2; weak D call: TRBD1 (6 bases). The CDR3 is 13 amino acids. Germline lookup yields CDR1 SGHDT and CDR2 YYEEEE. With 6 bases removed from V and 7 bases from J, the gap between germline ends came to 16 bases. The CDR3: CASIRGQGLGYTF. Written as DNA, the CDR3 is TGTGCCAGCATCCGAGGGCAGGGGCTTGGCTACACCTTC.

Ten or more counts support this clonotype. The CDR3 coding sequence is TGTGCCAGCAGCGTATTGGGACAGTCGACGCGCTACGAGCAGTACTTC. It encodes CASSVLGQSTRYEQYF. The chain has TRBV7-2 and TRBJ2-7; 7 nucleotides align to TRBD1. The V and J ends lost 5 bases and 3 bases, in that order; junction bases with no gene match: 13. The CDR3 consists of 16 residues. Looked up from germline, CDR1 is SGHTA and CDR2 is FQGNSA.

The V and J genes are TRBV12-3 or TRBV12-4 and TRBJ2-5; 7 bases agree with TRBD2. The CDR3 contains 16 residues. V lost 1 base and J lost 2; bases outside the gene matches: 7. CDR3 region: CASSLGGTGGQETQYF. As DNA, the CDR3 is TGTGCCAGCAGTTTAGGTGGCACCGGGGGGCAAGAGACCCAGTACTTC.

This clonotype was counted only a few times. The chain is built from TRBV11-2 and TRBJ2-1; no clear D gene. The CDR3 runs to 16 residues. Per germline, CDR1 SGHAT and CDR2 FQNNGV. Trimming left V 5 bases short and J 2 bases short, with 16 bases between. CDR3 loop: CASSRDFYKPYNEQFF. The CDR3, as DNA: TGTGCCAGCAGCCGAGACTTTTATAAACCCTACAATGAGCAGTTCTTC.

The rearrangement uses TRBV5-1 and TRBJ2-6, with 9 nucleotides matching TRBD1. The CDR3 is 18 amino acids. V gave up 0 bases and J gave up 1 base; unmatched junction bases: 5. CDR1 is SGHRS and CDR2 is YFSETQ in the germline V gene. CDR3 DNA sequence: TGCGCCAGCAGCTTGGTAGGACAGGGGAGGTCTGGGGCCAACGTCCTGACTTTC. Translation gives CASSLVGQGRSGANVLTF.

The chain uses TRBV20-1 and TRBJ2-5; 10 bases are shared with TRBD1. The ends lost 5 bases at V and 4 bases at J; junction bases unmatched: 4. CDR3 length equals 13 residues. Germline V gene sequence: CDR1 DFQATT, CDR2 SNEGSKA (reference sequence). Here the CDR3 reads CSAWTGGTETQYF. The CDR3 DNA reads TGCAGTGCTTGGACAGGGGGGACAGAGACCCAGTACTTC.

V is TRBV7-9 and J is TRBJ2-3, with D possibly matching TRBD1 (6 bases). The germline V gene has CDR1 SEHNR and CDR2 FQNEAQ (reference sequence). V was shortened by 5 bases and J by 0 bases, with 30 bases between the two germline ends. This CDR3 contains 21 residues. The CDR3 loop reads CASSLLVAEGGKDSSTDTQYF. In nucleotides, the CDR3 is TGTGCCAGCAGCCTGCTGGTGGCGGAAGGGGGTAAAGACTCTAGCACAGATACGCAGTATTTT.

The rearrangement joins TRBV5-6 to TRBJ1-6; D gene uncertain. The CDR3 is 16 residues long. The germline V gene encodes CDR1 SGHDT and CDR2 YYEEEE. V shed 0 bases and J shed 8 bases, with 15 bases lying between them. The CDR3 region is CASSLVVASRHSPLHF. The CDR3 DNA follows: TGTGCCAGCAGCTTGGTGGTCGCCAGCCGACATTCACCCCTCCACTTT.

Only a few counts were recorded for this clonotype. The CDR3 reads CASSYSWTASYGYTF. Written as DNA, the CDR3 is TGTGCCAGCAGTTACTCTTGGACGGCGTCTTATGGCTACACCTTC. The V call is TRBV6-8, the J call TRBJ1-2; no reliable D call. The germline V gene has CDR1 MNHGY and CDR2 SAAAGT. This CDR3 region has 15 residues. Trimming took 0 bases from V and 5 from J, leaving 13 bases between them.

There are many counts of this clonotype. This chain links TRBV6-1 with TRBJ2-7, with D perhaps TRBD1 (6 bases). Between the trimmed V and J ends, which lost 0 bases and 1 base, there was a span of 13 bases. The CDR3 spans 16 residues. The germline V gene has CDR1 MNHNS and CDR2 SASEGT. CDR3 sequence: CASSEAFSTGSYEQYF. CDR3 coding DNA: TGTGCCAGCAGTGAAGCGTTTTCGACAGGATCCTACGAGCAGTACTTC.

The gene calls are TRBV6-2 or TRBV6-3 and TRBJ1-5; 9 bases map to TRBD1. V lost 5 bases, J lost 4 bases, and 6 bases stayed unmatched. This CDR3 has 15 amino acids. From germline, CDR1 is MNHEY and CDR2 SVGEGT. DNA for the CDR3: TGTGCCAGCAGTCACAGGGGGCCGGGTAATCAGCCCCAGCATTTT. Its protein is CASSHRGPGNQPQHF.

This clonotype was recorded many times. The CDR3 protein is CASSLGVGGVSNQPQHF. The CDR3 region has the DNA TGTGCCAGCAGCTTAGGGGTGGGGGGGGTCAGCAATCAGCCCCAGCATTTT. This chain connects TRBV7-2 to TRBJ1-5; maybe TRBD1 (5 bases). This CDR3 has 17 amino acids. Germline CDR1 and CDR2: SGHTA and FQGNSA. Trimming stripped 1 base from V and 1 base from J, with 14 bases between.

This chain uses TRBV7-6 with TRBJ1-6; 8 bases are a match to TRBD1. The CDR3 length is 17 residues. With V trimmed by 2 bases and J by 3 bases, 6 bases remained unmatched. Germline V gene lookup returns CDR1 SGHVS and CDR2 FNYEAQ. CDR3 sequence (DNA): TGTGCCAGCAGCTTATCCCAGGGGGCGATCTATAATTCACCCCTCCACTTT. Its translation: CASSLSQGAIYNSPLHF.

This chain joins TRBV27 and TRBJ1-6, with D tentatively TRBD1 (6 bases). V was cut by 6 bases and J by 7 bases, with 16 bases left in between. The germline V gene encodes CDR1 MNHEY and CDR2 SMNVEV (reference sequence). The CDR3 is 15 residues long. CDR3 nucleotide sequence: TGTGCCAGCAGCTCCCGAGGGGGGGCGAATTCACCCCTCCACTTT. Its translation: CASSSRGGANSPLHF.

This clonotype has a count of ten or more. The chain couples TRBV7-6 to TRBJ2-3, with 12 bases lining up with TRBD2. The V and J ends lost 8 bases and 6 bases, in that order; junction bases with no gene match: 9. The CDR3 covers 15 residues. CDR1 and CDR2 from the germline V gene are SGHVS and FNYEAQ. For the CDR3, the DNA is TGTGCCAGCTCCCCCCTAGCGGGGGGGCCGGATACGCAGTATTTT. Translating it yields CASSPLAGGPDTQYF. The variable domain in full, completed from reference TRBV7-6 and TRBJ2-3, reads GAGVSQSPRYKVTKRGQDVALRCDPISGHVSLYWYRQALGQGPEFLTYFNYEAQQDKSGLPNDRFSAERPEGSISTLTIQRTEQRDSAMYRCASSPLAGGPDTQYFGPGTRLTVL.

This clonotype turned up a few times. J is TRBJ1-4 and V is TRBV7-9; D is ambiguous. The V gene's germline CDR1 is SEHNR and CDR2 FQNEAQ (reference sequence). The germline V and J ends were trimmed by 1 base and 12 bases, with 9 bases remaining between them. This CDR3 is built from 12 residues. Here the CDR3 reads CASSLDGRELFF. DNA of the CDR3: TGTGCCAGCAGCTTAGATGGGAGGGAACTGTTTTTT.

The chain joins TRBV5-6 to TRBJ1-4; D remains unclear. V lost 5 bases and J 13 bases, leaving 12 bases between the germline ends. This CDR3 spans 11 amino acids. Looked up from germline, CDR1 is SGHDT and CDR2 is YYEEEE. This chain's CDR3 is CASRIASRLFF. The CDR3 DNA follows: TGTGCCAGCAGGATAGCCAGTAGACTGTTTTTT.